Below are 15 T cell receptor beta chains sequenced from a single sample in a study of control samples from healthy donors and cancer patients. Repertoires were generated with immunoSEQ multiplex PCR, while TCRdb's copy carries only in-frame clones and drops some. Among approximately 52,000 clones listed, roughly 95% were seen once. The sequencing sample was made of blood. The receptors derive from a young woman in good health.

CDR3 amino acids: CASSSQGLFGSPLHF. The DNA of the CDR3 is TGTGCCAGCAGCTCACAGGGGTTGTTCGGTTCACCCCTCCACTTT. The gene calls are TRBV11-2 and TRBJ1-6, with 7 positions matching TRBD1. Germline lookup yields CDR1 SGHAT and CDR2 FQNNGV. Losses at the gene ends were 4 bases for V and 9 bases for J; bases not matched to a gene: 9. This CDR3 has 15 amino acids.

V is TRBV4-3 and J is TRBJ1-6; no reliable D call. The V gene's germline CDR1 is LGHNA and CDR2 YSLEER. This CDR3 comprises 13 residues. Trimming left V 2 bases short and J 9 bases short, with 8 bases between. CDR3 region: CASSQLGVSPLHF. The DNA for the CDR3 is TGCGCCAGCAGCCAACTTGGGGTTTCACCCCTCCACTTT.

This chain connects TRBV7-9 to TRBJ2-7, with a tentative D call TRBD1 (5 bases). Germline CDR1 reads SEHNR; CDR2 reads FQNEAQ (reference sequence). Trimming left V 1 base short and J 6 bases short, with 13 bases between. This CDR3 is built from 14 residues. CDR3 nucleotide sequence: TGTGCCAGCAGCTTAGTGGCAGGGTCAGGCGAGCAGTACTTC. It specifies CASSLVAGSGEQYF. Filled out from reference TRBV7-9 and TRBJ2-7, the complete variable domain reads DTGVSQNPRHKITKRGQNVTFRCDPISEHNRLYWYRQTLGQGPEFLTYFQNEAQLEKSRLLSDRFSAERPKGSFSTLEIQRTEQGDSAMYLCASSLVAGSGEQYFGPGTRLTVT.

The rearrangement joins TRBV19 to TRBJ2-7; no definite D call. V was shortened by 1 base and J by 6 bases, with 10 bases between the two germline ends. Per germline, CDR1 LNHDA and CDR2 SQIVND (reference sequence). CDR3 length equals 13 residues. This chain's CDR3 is CASSIGVGSEQYF. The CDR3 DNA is TGTGCCAGTAGTATAGGAGTCGGATCCGAGCAGTACTTC.

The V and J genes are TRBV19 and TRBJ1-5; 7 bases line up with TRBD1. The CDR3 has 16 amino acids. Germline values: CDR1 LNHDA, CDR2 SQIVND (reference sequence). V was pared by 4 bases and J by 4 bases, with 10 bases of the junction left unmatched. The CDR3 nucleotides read TGTGCCAGTAGTAGACGGGACAGCCTCCCAAATCAGCCCCAGCATTTT. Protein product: CASSRRDSLPNQPQHF.

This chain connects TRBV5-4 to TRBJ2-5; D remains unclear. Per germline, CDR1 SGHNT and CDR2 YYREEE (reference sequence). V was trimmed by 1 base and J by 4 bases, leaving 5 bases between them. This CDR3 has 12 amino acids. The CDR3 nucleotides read TGTGCCAGCAGCTTGAACGGAGAGACCCAGTACTTC. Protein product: CASSLNGETQYF.

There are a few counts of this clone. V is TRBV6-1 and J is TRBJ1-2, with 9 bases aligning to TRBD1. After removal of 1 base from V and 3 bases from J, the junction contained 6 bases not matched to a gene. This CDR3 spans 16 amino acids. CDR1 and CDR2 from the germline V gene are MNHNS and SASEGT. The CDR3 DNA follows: TGTGCCAGCAGTGAAGAGGCCGACAGGGGGTACTATGGCTACACCTTC. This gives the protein CASSEEADRGYYGYTF.

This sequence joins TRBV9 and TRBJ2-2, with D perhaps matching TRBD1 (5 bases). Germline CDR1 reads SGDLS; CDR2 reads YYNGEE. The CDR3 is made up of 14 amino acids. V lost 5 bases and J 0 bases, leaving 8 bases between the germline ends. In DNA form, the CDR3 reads TGTGCCAGCAGAGCACAGGCGAACACCGGGGAGCTGTTTTTT. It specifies CASRAQANTGELFF.

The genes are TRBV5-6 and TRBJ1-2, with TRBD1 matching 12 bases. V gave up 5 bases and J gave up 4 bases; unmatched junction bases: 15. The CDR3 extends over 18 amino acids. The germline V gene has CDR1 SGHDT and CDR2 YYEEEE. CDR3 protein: CASRRHRDRGRMGYGYTF. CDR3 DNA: TGTGCCAGCAGAAGACACCGGGACAGGGGGCGTATGGGCTATGGCTACACCTTC.

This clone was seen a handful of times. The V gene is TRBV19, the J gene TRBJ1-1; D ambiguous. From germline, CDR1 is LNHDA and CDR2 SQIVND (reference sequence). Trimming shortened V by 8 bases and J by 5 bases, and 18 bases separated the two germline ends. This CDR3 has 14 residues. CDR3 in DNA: TGTGCCAGTTTCGACGGACCTTTAAAGACTGAAGCTTTCTTT. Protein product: CASFDGPLKTEAFF.

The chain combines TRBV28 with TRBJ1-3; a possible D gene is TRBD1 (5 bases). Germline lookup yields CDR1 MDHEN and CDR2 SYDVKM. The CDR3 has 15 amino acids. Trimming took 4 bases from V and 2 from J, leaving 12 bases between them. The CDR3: CASSSRDVPGNTIYF. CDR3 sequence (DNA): TGTGCCAGCAGTTCCAGGGACGTCCCTGGAAACACCATATATTTT.

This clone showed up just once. DNA of the CDR3: TGCGCCAGCAGCCGCACATCCCCAGGGTCACCCCTCCACTTT. Residues: CASSRTSPGSPLHF. This rearrangement joins TRBV5-1 to TRBJ1-6; tentatively, D is TRBD1 (5 bases). V was cut by 4 bases and J by 10 bases, with 15 bases left in between. Germline CDR1 reads SGHRS; CDR2 reads YFSETQ. The CDR3 loop spans 14 amino acids.

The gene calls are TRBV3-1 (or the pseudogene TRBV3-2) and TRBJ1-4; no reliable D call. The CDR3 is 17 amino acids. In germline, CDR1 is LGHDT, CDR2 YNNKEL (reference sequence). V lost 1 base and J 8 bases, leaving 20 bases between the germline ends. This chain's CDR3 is CASSQGRFRIPGEKLFF. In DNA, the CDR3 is TGTGCCAGCAGCCAAGGGCGCTTCAGGATCCCCGGGGAAAAACTGTTTTTT.

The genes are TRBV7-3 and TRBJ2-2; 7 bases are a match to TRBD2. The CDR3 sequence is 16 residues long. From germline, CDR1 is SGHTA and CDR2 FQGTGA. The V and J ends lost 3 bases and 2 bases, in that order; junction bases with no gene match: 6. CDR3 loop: CASSLGGTLNTGELFF. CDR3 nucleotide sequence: TGTGCCAGCAGCTTGGGGGGGACTTTAAACACCGGGGAGCTGTTTTTT.

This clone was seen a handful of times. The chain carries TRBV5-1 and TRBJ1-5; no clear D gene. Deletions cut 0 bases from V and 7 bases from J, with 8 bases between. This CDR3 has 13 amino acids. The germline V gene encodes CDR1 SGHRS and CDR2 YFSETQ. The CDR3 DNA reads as TGCGCCAGCAGCTTGGGCCAAGGGCAGCCCCAGCATTTT. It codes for CASSLGQGQPQHF.